A single sample is the source of the 4 T cell receptor beta chains below, sequenced in a study of T cell responses to AZD1222 COVID-19 vaccine. TCRdb's copy holds only in-frame clones and misses some; the assay was immunoSEQ multiplex PCR. The sample holds 100,000 to 150,000 clones, about nine tenths seen once. Sequencing used peripheral blood, obtained on day 0 of AZD1222 vaccination. These TCRs come from an adult in good health.

The CDR3 DNA reads as TGTGCCAGCGACCACTCCTGGACCGGGGAGCTGTTTTTT. Translating gives CASDHSWTGELFF. The rearrangement links TRBV13 to TRBJ2-2; D ambiguous. Germline V lookup: CDR1 PRHDT, CDR2 FYEKMQ (reference sequence). This CDR3 is 13 amino acids long. V lost 8 bases and J 5 bases, leaving 12 bases between the germline ends. The full variable domain, rest sourced from reference TRBV13 and TRBJ2-2, is AAGVIQSPRHLIKEKRETATLKCYPIPRHDTVYWYQQGPGQDPQFLISFYEKMQSDKGSIPDRFSAQQFSDYHSELNMSSLELGDSALYFCASDHSWTGELFFGEGSRLTVL.

The chain links TRBV28 to TRBJ1-2, with a possible D match to TRBD1 (6 bases). Trimming removed 3 bases at V and 5 bases at J, with 19 bases between. This CDR3 spans 16 amino acids. Germline V gene lookup returns CDR1 MDHEN and CDR2 SYDVKM. DNA for the CDR3: TGTGCCAGCAGTTTTGAGGGGGGGACGGTATGGTATGGCTACACCTTC. Translated, it gives CASSFEGGTVWYGYTF.

V usage is TRBV29-1 and J usage is TRBJ1-1; 9 bases map to TRBD1. The germline V gene encodes CDR1 SQVTM and CDR2 ANQGSEA. This CDR3 comprises 14 residues. Trimming cost V 3 bases and J 4 bases; bases outside gene matches: 6. CDR3: CSVDLQGATTEAFF. The CDR3 coding sequence is TGCAGCGTTGACCTACAGGGGGCAACCACTGAAGCTTTCTTT.

The sample holds a few counts of this clone. This chain connects TRBV7-2 to TRBJ2-1, with D tentatively TRBD2 (7 bases). The CDR3 is 15 residues long. Trimming took 1 base from V and 4 from J, leaving 11 bases between them. Germline CDR1 and CDR2: SGHTA and FQGNSA. CDR3 loop: CASSLVGGAYNEQFF. The CDR3 nucleotides read TGTGCCAGCAGCTTAGTGGGGGGGGCATACAATGAGCAGTTCTTC.